Listed below are T cell receptor beta chains from one sample, sequenced in a study of T cell responses to AZD1222 COVID-19 vaccine. Sequencing used immunoSEQ multiplex PCR; TCRdb keeps in-frame clones, though not all of them. The data show fewer than 110,000 clones, roughly 86% seen once. The sample was peripheral blood, taken on day 0 of AZD1222 vaccination. The source of these receptors is an adult in good health. The CDR3 runs from the conserved cysteine through the conserved F or W. A D gene is named only where the DNA matches it firmly. The listing skips clone size in some rows; elsewhere it reads once, few, many or a size class.

j_gene,d_gene,abundance,v_gene,CDR3aa,CDR3nt
TRBJ1-3,TRBD1,-,TRBV14,CASSRGQGAKGNTIYF,TGTGCCAGCAGCCGAGGACAGGGGGCGAAAGGAAACACCATATATTTT
TRBJ1-1,-,-,TRBV18,CASSQSAGENTEAFF,TGTGCCAGCTCACAAAGCGCAGGGGAGAACACTGAAGCTTTCTTT
TRBJ2-1,TRBD2,-,TRBV11-2,CASSLFAGGLNEQFF,TGTGCCAGCAGCTTATTTGCGGGAGGGCTGAATGAGCAGTTCTTC
TRBJ1-1,-,-,TRBV28,CASSFRVSAAFF,TGTGCCAGCAGTTTCCGGGTTTCAGCAGCTTTCTTT
TRBJ2-7,TRBD1,-,TRBV2,CASSLTREQGAYEQYF,TGTGCCAGCAGCCTCACTAGGGAGCAGGGGGCCTACGAGCAGTACTTC
TRBJ2-4,TRBD2,-,TRBV28,CASATHGEGAKNIQYF,TGTGCCAGCGCCACTCACGGGGAGGGGGCCAAAAACATTCAGTACTTC
TRBJ2-2,-,-,TRBV6-4,CASSDSGTGELFF,TGTGCCAGCAGTGACTCCGGCACCGGGGAGCTGTTTTTT
TRBJ2-2,TRBD1,-,TRBV4-3,CASSQDRYSGQGLWTGELFF,TGCGCCAGCAGCCAAGATCGGTATTCGGGACAGGGGCTATGGACCGGGGAGCTGTTTTTT
TRBJ2-3,TRBD2,many,TRBV11-2,CASSHTMASGRRGGDTQYF,TGTGCCAGCAGCCACACTATGGCTAGCGGGAGGAGGGGAGGCGATACGCAGTATTTT
TRBJ1-3,-,-,TRBV21-1,CASSAQGTRVPSSGNTIYF,TGTGCCAGCAGCGCGCAGGGGACCAGAGTCCCCAGCTCTGGAAACACCATATATTTT
TRBJ2-2,-,-,TRBV5-4,CASSLEAVNTGELFF,TGTGCCAGCAGCTTGGAGGCGGTGAACACCGGGGAGCTGTTTTTT
TRBJ1-2,TRBD1,-,TRBV18,CASSPGQGVHGYTF,TGTGCCAGCTCACCCGGACAGGGGGTTCATGGCTACACCTTC
TRBJ1-1,-,-,TRBV19,CASTSNTEAFF,TGTGCCAGTACCTCAAACACTGAAGCTTTCTTT
TRBJ2-7,TRBD2,once,TRBV6-5,CAVASGSYEQYF,TGTGCCGTCGCTAGCGGGAGCTACGAGCAGTACTTC
TRBJ1-1,-,once,TRBV7-8,CASSPERWNTEAFF,TGTGCCAGCAGCCCAGAACGCTGGAACACTGAAGCTTTCTTT
TRBJ1-1,-,-,TRBV30,CAWRGTRVVGAFF,TGTGCCTGGAGAGGAACCAGGGTAGTCGGAGCTTTCTTT
TRBJ1-5,-,-,TRBV1,CTSSQEGPGGVNQPQHF,TGCACCAGCAGCCAAGAAGGTCCAGGGGGCGTCAATCAGCCCCAGCATTTT
TRBJ1-2,-,once,TRBV28,CASSLVLRGEGSGYTF,TGTGCCAGCAGTTTGGTCTTGAGGGGGGAGGGGTCTGGCTACACCTTC